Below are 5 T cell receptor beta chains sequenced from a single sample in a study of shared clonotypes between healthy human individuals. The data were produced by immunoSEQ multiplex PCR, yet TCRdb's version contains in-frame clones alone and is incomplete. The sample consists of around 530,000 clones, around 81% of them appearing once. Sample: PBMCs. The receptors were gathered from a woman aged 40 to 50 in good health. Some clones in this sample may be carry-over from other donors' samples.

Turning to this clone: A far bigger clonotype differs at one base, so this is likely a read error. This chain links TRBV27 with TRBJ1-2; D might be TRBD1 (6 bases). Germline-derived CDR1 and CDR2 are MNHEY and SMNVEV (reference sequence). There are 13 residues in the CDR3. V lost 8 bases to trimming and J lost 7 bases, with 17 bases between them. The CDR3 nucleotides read TGTGCCAGCGGTTGGTCAGGGGAGAGTGGCTACACCTTC. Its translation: CASGWSGESGYTF.

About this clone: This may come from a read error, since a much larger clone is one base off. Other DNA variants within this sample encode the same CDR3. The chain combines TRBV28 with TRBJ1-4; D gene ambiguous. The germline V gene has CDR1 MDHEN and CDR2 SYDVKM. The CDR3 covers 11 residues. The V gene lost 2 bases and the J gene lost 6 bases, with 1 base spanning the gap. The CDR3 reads CASSLDEKLFF. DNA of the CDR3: TGTGCCAGCAGTTTAGATGAAAAACTGTTTTTT. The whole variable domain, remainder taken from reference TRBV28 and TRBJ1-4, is DVKVTQSSRYLVKRTGEKVFLECVQDMDHENMFWYRQDPGLGLRLIYFSYDVKMKEKGDIPEGYSVSREKKERFSLILESASTNQTSMYLCASSLDEKLFFGSGTQLSVL.

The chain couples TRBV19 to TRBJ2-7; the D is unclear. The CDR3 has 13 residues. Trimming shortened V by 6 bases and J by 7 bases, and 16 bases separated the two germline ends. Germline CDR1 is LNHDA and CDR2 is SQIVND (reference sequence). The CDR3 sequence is CASSSSLSGEQYF. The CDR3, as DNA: TGTGCCAGTAGCAGCTCCCTTTCAGGTGAGCAGTACTTC.

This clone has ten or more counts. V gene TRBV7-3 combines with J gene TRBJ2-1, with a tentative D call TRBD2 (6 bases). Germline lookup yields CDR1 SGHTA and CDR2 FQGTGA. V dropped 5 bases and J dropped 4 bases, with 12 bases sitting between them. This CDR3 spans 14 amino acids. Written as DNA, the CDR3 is TGTGCCAGCAGCCCCACCCGGGAGTACAATGAGCAGTTCTTC. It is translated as CASSPTREYNEQFF.

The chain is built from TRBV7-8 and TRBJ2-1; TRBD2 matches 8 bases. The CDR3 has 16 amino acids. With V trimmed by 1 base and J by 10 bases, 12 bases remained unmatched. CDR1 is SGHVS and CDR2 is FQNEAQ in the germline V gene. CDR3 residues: CASSLEISGTLREQFF. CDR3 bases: TGTGCCAGCAGCTTAGAGATTAGCGGGACTCTCAGAGAGCAGTTCTTC. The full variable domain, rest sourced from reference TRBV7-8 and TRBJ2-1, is GAGVSQSPRYKVAKRGQDVALRCDPISGHVSLFWYQQALGQGPEFLTYFQNEAQLDKSGLPSDRFFAERPEGSVSTLKIQRTQQEDSAVYLCASSLEISGTLREQFFGPGTRLTVL.